Listed here are 26 T cell receptor beta chains from one sample, sequenced in a study of T cell responses to AZD1222 COVID-19 vaccine. Here immunoSEQ multiplex PCR was the method, and the copy in TCRdb shows in-frame clones only, minus some. The repertoire holds about 97,000 clones, with 86% as singletons. The sequenced sample was peripheral blood, obtained on day 0 of AZD1222 vaccination. The receptors derive from an adult in good health.

In this sample, this clone turned up once. V usage is TRBV6-2 or TRBV6-3 and J usage is TRBJ1-5; D gene uncertain. Germline V gene data show CDR1 as MNHEY and CDR2 as SVGEGT. The CDR3 spans 15 residues. V lost 0 bases and J 0 bases, leaving 6 bases between the germline ends. The DNA for the CDR3 is TGTGCCAGCAGTTACTCAAGAAGTAGCAATCAGCCCCAGCATTTT. Amino acid sequence: CASSYSRSSNQPQHF.

Regarding this clone: Other DNA sequences in this sample translate to the same CDR3. The rearrangement uses TRBV28 and TRBJ1-2; D is perhaps TRBD1 (5 bases). V lost 3 bases to trimming and J lost 2 bases, with 7 bases between them. CDR3 length: 13 amino acids. CDR1 and CDR2 from the germline V gene are MDHEN and SYDVKM. The CDR3 sequence is CASSLGQNYGYTF. The CDR3 nucleotides are TGTGCCAGCAGTTTGGGGCAGAACTATGGCTACACCTTC.

The rearrangement uses TRBV9 and TRBJ1-3; no clear D gene. Trimming removed 2 bases at V and 8 bases at J, with 14 bases between. The germline V gene has CDR1 SGDLS and CDR2 YYNGEE. This CDR3 spans 14 amino acids. This CDR3 is CASSVSSGSDTIYF. Written as DNA, the CDR3 is TGTGCCAGCAGCGTCAGCTCGGGGAGCGACACCATATATTTT.

J is TRBJ2-7 and V is TRBV28; TRBD1 might be the D (5 bases). The CDR3 covers 15 residues. Germline V lookup: CDR1 MDHEN, CDR2 SYDVKM. With 1 base removed from V and 0 bases from J, the gap between germline ends came to 10 bases. The CDR3 nucleotides read TGTGCCAGCAGTTTATATGGGGCTAACTCCTACGAGCAGTACTTC. Translation: CASSLYGANSYEQYF.

V is TRBV7-3 and J is TRBJ2-5; 8 bases align to TRBD1. Germline V gene lookup returns CDR1 SGHTA and CDR2 FQGTGA. The CDR3 has 13 residues. V trimming: 5 bases; J trimming: 3 bases; junction bases outside the gene matches: 2. The CDR3 DNA is TGTGCCAGCAGCCAGGACAGGGAAGAGACCCAGTACTTC. This codes for CASSQDREETQYF.

The chain links TRBV5-1 to TRBJ1-2; perhaps TRBD1 as D (6 bases). Deletions cut 1 base from V and 8 bases from J, with 18 bases between. Germline V gives CDR1 SGHRS, CDR2 YFSETQ. The CDR3 totals 15 residues. The CDR3 reads CASSLMPRGAEGYTF. The CDR3 bases are TGCGCCAGCAGCTTGATGCCTAGGGGGGCTGAGGGCTACACCTTC. Variable domain in full (rest from reference TRBV5-1 and TRBJ1-2): KAGVTQTPRYLIKTRGQQVTLSCSPISGHRSVSWYQQTPGQGLQFLFEYFSETQRNKGNFPGRFSGRQFSNSRSEMNVSTLELGDSALYLCASSLMPRGAEGYTFGSGTRLTVV.

V is TRBV5-6 and J is TRBJ1-2; D remains ambiguous. Trimming cost V 5 bases and J 1 base, with 15 bases left between them. This CDR3 is 15 amino acids long. Germline V lookup: CDR1 SGHDT, CDR2 YYEEEE. The CDR3 loop reads CASSPDPSRNYGYTF. CDR3 sequence (DNA): TGTGCCAGCAGTCCCGATCCTAGCCGTAACTATGGCTACACCTTC.

This clone was counted once. This chain connects TRBV18 to TRBJ1-1; D is unclear. Germline V gene data show CDR1 as KGHSH and CDR2 as LQKENI. This CDR3 has 14 amino acids. With 3 bases removed from V and 0 bases from J, the gap between germline ends came to 8 bases. The CDR3 sequence is CASSPRGLNTEAFF. DNA for the CDR3: TGTGCCAGCTCACCGCGAGGGTTGAACACTGAAGCTTTCTTT.

This chain connects TRBV7-8 to TRBJ2-1, with 8 bases fitting TRBD1. The ends lost 1 base at V and 6 bases at J; junction bases unmatched: 5. The CDR3 spans 15 residues. Germline loops: CDR1 SGHVS, CDR2 FQNEAQ. CDR3 protein: CASSLEGQGPNEQFF. The CDR3 bases are TGTGCCAGCAGCTTAGAAGGACAGGGACCCAATGAGCAGTTCTTC.

This clone was observed once. This sequence joins TRBV30 and TRBJ1-5, with 7 bases identical to TRBD1. The trim removed 3 bases at V and 6 bases at J, leaving 5 bases unmatched. The CDR3 covers 13 residues. Germline CDR1 reads GTSNPN; CDR2 reads SVGIG (reference sequence). CDR3 sequence (DNA): TGTGCCTGGAGGAACAGGGGAGGTCAGCCCCAGCATTTT. Translated: CAWRNRGGQPQHF.

To note about this clone: A read error may produce the germline difference seen at one junction end. The genes are TRBV2 and TRBJ2-7; no clear D. This CDR3 spans 11 amino acids. Germline V gene lookup returns CDR1 SNHLY and CDR2 FYNNEI. Here the CDR3 DNA reads TGTGCCAGCAGCATTACCTACGGGCAGTACTTC. Its protein product is CASSITYGQYF.

The count of this clone is one. The chain couples TRBV19 to TRBJ1-1; D is possibly TRBD1 (5 bases). The V end was cut by 5 bases, the J end by 0 bases, with 13 bases between. The CDR3 spans 15 residues. Germline lookup yields CDR1 LNHDA and CDR2 SQIVND (reference sequence). For the CDR3, the DNA is TGTGCCAGTAGTGTACCAGGGAGGCTGAACACTGAAGCTTTCTTT. Amino acid sequence: CASSVPGRLNTEAFF.

This chain connects TRBV5-1 to TRBJ2-7, with unresolved D. The CDR3 is made up of 11 amino acids. With 3 bases removed from V and 1 base from J, the gap between germline ends came to 2 bases. Germline V gene lookup returns CDR1 SGHRS and CDR2 YFSETQ. The CDR3 protein is CASSSSYEQYF. DNA for the CDR3: TGCGCCAGCAGCTCGTCCTACGAGCAGTACTTC.

The chain combines TRBV7-3 with TRBJ2-7; tentative D call: TRBD2 (6 bases). The CDR3 length is 16 residues. Trimming took 5 bases from V and 2 from J, leaving 19 bases between them. Germline assignment: CDR1 SGHTA and CDR2 FQGTGA. The CDR3 region is CASSPSGGVGTYEQYF. The CDR3 coding sequence is TGTGCCAGCAGCCCCTCCGGAGGGGTAGGGACCTACGAGCAGTACTTC.

The CDR3 DNA is TGTGCCAGCAGCTTAGTGACATACGTTGGCTACACCTTC. Its translation is CASSLVTYVGYTF. V gene TRBV7-9 combines with J gene TRBJ1-2; no clear D gene. The germline V and J ends were trimmed by 1 base and 7 bases, with 10 bases remaining between them. From germline, CDR1 is SEHNR and CDR2 FQNEAQ (reference sequence). The CDR3 covers 13 residues.

The V call is TRBV28, the J call TRBJ2-7; the match to TRBD1 covers 10 bases. Germline CDR1 and CDR2: MDHEN and SYDVKM. V gave up 7 bases and J gave up 3 bases; unmatched junction bases: 6. The CDR3 covers 14 residues. Here the CDR3 DNA reads TGTGCCAGCAAGATAGGGACAGGGGTCTACGAGCAGTACTTC. This gives the protein CASKIGTGVYEQYF.

The chain has TRBV29-1 and TRBJ1-1; D not certain. V was trimmed by 7 bases and J by 0 bases, leaving 18 bases between them. The V gene's germline CDR1 is SQVTM and CDR2 ANQGSEA. This CDR3 spans 15 amino acids. CDR3 residues: CSADHPAIMNTEAFF. CDR3 bases: TGCAGCGCGGATCACCCAGCCATCATGAACACTGAAGCTTTCTTT.

This chain uses TRBV27 with TRBJ2-7; 7 nucleotides align to TRBD2. V shed 6 bases, J shed 4 bases, and the junction held 6 bases outside the gene matches. This CDR3 is 13 amino acids long. The V gene's germline CDR1 is MNHEY and CDR2 SMNVEV (reference sequence). CDR3 in DNA: TGTGCCAGCAGAGGCGGGGGTAGGTACGAGCAGTACTTC. Its protein product is CASRGGGRYEQYF.

This clone has only a few counts. V and J are TRBV4-3 and TRBJ1-6, with 10 bases matching TRBD1. This CDR3 contains 15 residues. Germline V gives CDR1 LGHNA, CDR2 YSLEER. After removal of 1 base from V and 9 bases from J, the junction contained 3 bases not matched to a gene. In DNA, the CDR3 is TGCGCCAGCAGCCAAGGACAGGGGGCTTTTTCACCCCTCCACTTT. This gives the protein CASSQGQGAFSPLHF.

This rearrangement joins TRBV28 to TRBJ1-1; no clear D gene. Germline CDR1 and CDR2: MDHEN and SYDVKM. The CDR3 contains 11 residues. CDR3: CAHFGTGRSFF. The DNA of the CDR3 is TGTGCTCATTTCGGCACGGGGAGGTCTTTCTTT. The full variable domain, in which reference TRBV28 and TRBJ1-1 provide the parts outside the CDR3, is DVKVTQSSRYLVKRTGEKVFLECVQDMDHENMFWYRQDPGLGLRLIYFSYDVKMKEKGDIPEGYSVSREKKERFSLILESASTNQTSMYLCAHFGTGRSFFGQGTRLTVV.

The rearrangement links TRBV7-9 to TRBJ1-1; D is ambiguous. Germline CDR1 is SEHNR and CDR2 is FQNEAQ (reference sequence). The CDR3 loop spans 16 amino acids. The V end lost 5 bases, the J end lost 3 bases, and 19 bases lay between the germline ends. CDR3: CASSPKDPPEDTEAFF. The CDR3 DNA follows: TGTGCCAGCAGCCCTAAGGACCCCCCTGAGGACACTGAAGCTTTCTTT. The full variable domain, rest sourced from reference TRBV7-9 and TRBJ1-1, is DTGVSQNPRHKITKRGQNVTFRCDPISEHNRLYWYRQTLGQGPEFLTYFQNEAQLEKSRLLSDRFSAERPKGSFSTLEIQRTEQGDSAMYLCASSPKDPPEDTEAFFGQGTRLTVV.

Judged by abundance, this clone is medium-sized. The chain employs TRBV2 and TRBJ2-7; TRBD2 matches at 7 bases. Per the germline V gene, CDR1 is SNHLY and CDR2 is FYNNEI. J gave up 0 bases and V 5 bases, and 4 bases lay outside the gene matches. The CDR3 is 14 amino acids. The CDR3 DNA sequence: TGTGCCAGCAGTCTAACTAGCGCCTCCTACGAGCAGTACTTC. Translation: CASSLTSASYEQYF.

The gene calls are TRBV11-2 and TRBJ1-1; D is ambiguous. CDR3 size: 15 residues. Between the trimmed V and J ends, which lost 0 bases and 0 bases, there was a span of 8 bases. Per germline, CDR1 SGHAT and CDR2 FQNNGV. The CDR3 nucleotides are TGTGCCAGCAGCTTAGATCTCACGGTGAACACTGAAGCTTTCTTT. Amino acids: CASSLDLTVNTEAFF.

The gene calls are TRBV5-5 and TRBJ2-6, with 9 bases fitting TRBD1. Trimming cost V 4 bases and J 0 bases; bases outside gene matches: 11. This CDR3 is 19 amino acids long. CDR1 and CDR2 (germline): SGHKS, YYEKEE (reference sequence). The CDR3 sequence: CASSPSAGTGSSGANVLTF. CDR3 nucleotide sequence: TGTGCCAGCAGCCCCTCAGCCGGGACAGGGAGCTCTGGGGCCAACGTCCTGACTTTC. Based on the CDR3 plus reference TRBV5-5 and TRBJ2-6, the full variable domain is DAGVTQSPTHLIKTRGQQVTLRCSPISGHKSVSWYQQVLGQGPQFIFQYYEKEERGRGNFPDRFSARQFPNYSSELNVNALLLGDSALYLCASSPSAGTGSSGANVLTFGAGSRLTVL.

This chain joins TRBV6-6 and TRBJ2-1; D is perhaps TRBD2 (5 bases). V lost 1 base and J 5 bases, leaving 12 bases between the germline ends. Germline V gene sequence: CDR1 MNHNY, CDR2 SVGAGI (reference sequence). This CDR3 has 15 amino acids. CDR3 DNA sequence: TGTGCCAGCAGTTACTGGGGAGTTGGGGACAATGAGCAGTTCTTC. Translated, it gives CASSYWGVGDNEQFF.

The chain employs TRBV5-6 and TRBJ1-2, with 8 bases matching TRBD1. The V segment lost 4 bases and the J segment 0 bases; nucleotides outside the gene matches: 11. CDR1 is SGHDT, CDR2 YYEEEE, per germline. The CDR3 consists of 17 residues. CDR3 loop: CASSPYRGASTNYGYTF. The CDR3 bases are TGTGCCAGCAGCCCCTACAGGGGGGCGTCGACTAACTATGGCTACACCTTC.